The T cell receptor (beta chain) described here comes from a study of T cells in Graves' hyperthyroidism and ophthalmopathy. Amplified TCR beta CDR3 regions came from RNA transcripts. HTBI primers were used for first-round RT-PCR of the TCR CDR3. TCRdb re-called the multiplex PCR reads through MiXCR, storing one row per CDR3 protein. The sample carries hundreds of thousands of distinct CDR3 sequences, just under 15% recorded once. CDR3 size: 18 residues. The trim removed 10 bases at V and 1 base at J, leaving 21 bases unmatched. This clonotype was seen a handful of times. The receptor was derived from a woman in her twenties or thirties with Graves' hyperthyroidism. The chain is built from TRBV12-3 or TRBV12-4 and TRBJ1-1; TRBD1 matches 7 bases. Material: blood. Written as DNA, the CDR3 is TGTGCCACAACTGCTAAGAGTAAAGGGGGCGCCGGGAACACTGAAGCTTTCTTT. It translates to CATTAKSKGGAGNTEAFF.